The 14 T cell receptor beta chains below come from one sample, sequenced in a study of Ad26.COV2.S vaccination and SARS-CoV-2 variants (dated by TCRdb to about 2021). Interpreted using the paper, the treatment or condition label stands for: some 20 received Ad26.COV2.S at low or high dose, single or two shots; about 5 received placebo; per-sample allocation not given. For vaccine and placebo recipients, repertoires were sequenced using samples collected on day 63 after the first injection. The library came from the immunoSEQ multiplex PCR assay. TCRdb obtained this table from immuneACCESS and retained in-frame rearrangements with V and J assigned. These tables miss some clones; where compared with another copy, unresolved V genes account for less than half of the shortfall, and the remainder is unexplained. The sample records some 640,000 clones, about 89% of which are singletons. 1.5% of the sample comes from the top ten.

The sample here was peripheral blood, taken in a trial of Ad26.COV2.S vaccine versus placebo. The receptors come from a person between 18 and 65 years old who received the Ad26.COV2.S COVID-19 vaccine or a placebo.

V and J are TRBV30 and TRBJ2-2; 8 bases are shared with TRBD2. The CDR3 runs to 15 residues. V shed 4 bases, J shed 2 bases, and the junction held 6 bases outside the gene matches. Germline CDR1 reads GTSNPN; CDR2 reads SVGIG (reference sequence). CDR3 protein: CAWTIAGPNTGELFF. The CDR3 nucleotides are TGTGCCTGGACAATAGCGGGACCAAACACCGGGGAGCTGTTTTTT. The variable domain in full, with the rest retrieved from reference TRBV30 and TRBJ2-2, is SQTIHQWPATLVQPVGSPLSLECTVEGTSNPNLYWYRQAAGRGLQLLFYSVGIGQISSEVPQNLSASRPQDRQFILSSKKLLLSDSGFYLCAWTIAGPNTGELFFGEGSRLTVL.

The chain combines TRBV19 with TRBJ2-1, with 11 positions matching TRBD2. Per germline, CDR1 LNHDA and CDR2 SQIVND (reference sequence). This CDR3 contains 14 residues. Germline trimming cut 0 bases from V and 15 bases from J; bases unmatched to any gene: 7. The CDR3 is CASSIEVLAGGLFF. The CDR3 coding sequence is TGTGCCAGTAGTATAGAGGTCCTAGCGGGAGGTCTGTTCTTC.

V gene TRBV5-6 combines with J gene TRBJ2-3, with D possibly being TRBD1 (5 bases). CDR3 length: 15 residues. V lost 3 bases to trimming and J lost 2 bases, with 13 bases between them. Germline loops: CDR1 SGHDT, CDR2 YYEEEE. For the CDR3, the DNA is TGTGCCAGCAGCTATCGGTGGGGCCTCACAGATACGCAGTATTTT. It codes for CASSYRWGLTDTQYF.

Worth noting for this clone: The junction differs from germline at one of its ends, possibly a read error. The chain links TRBV25-1 to TRBJ2-7; 9 bases fit TRBD1. The CDR3 covers 16 residues. CDR1 and CDR2 (germline): MGHDK, SYGVNS. The CDR3 DNA sequence: TGTGCCAGCAGCCCCCTCGGACAGGGGTCCTCCCACGAGCAGTACTTC. It translates to CASSPLGQGSSHEQYF.

In DNA form, the CDR3 reads TGTGCCAGCAGCCTCGACAGGGATCGCGTGCAGTTCTTC. Protein: CASSLDRDRVQFF. This chain links TRBV7-9 with TRBJ2-1; 7 positions agree with TRBD1. V trimming: 5 bases; J trimming: 12 bases; junction bases outside the gene matches: 10. This CDR3 has 13 residues. Germline-derived CDR1 and CDR2 are SEHNR and FQNEAQ (reference sequence).

The CDR3: CASSSTRDGYTEAFF. CDR3 DNA sequence: TGTGCCAGCAGCTCCACCCGGGACGGGTACACTGAAGCTTTCTTT. This sequence joins TRBV7-3 and TRBJ1-1; tentatively, D is TRBD1 (5 bases). The CDR3 runs to 15 residues. Per germline, CDR1 SGHTA and CDR2 FQGTGA. V was cut by 4 bases and J by 3 bases, with 15 bases left in between.

V usage is TRBV30 and J usage is TRBJ2-1; TRBD1 agrees at 9 bases. Looked up from germline, CDR1 is GTSNPN and CDR2 is SVGIG (reference sequence). The CDR3 sequence is 14 residues long. V was clipped by 2 bases and J by 4 bases; unmatched bases: 3. CDR3 amino acids: CAWSMDRGYNEQFF. The DNA for the CDR3 is TGTGCCTGGAGTATGGACAGGGGTTACAATGAGCAGTTCTTC. Looking up the rest from reference TRBV30 and TRBJ2-1 gives the full variable domain: SQTIHQWPATLVQPVGSPLSLECTVEGTSNPNLYWYRQAAGRGLQLLFYSVGIGQISSEVPQNLSASRPQDRQFILSSKKLLLSDSGFYLCAWSMDRGYNEQFFGPGTRLTVL.

The V gene is TRBV19, the J gene TRBJ2-1; perhaps TRBD1 as D (5 bases). V was trimmed by 4 bases and J by 3 bases, leaving 16 bases between them. The CDR3 runs 16 residues. CDR1 and CDR2 (germline): LNHDA, SQIVND (reference sequence). CDR3: CASSTVGRGYYNEQFF. CDR3 nucleotide sequence: TGTGCCAGTAGTACAGTGGGAAGGGGCTACTACAATGAGCAGTTCTTC.

This clone was counted once. The rearrangement links TRBV10-3 to TRBJ2-7, with TRBD1 matching 9 bases. The CDR3 loop spans 14 amino acids. Germline V gives CDR1 ENHRY, CDR2 SYGVKD. V shed 6 bases and J 1 base; nucleotides not matched to a gene: 4. The CDR3: CAIRGGQGSYEQYF. The CDR3 DNA follows: TGTGCCATCAGGGGGGGACAGGGTTCCTACGAGCAGTACTTC.

This chain links TRBV13 with TRBJ2-2; D is unresolved. Germline V gives CDR1 PRHDT, CDR2 FYEKMQ (reference sequence). Trimming took off 2 bases at V and 4 bases at J, with 8 bases between the two ends. The CDR3 has 14 amino acids. CDR3 in DNA: TGTGCCAGCAGCTTACCAGCGCTCACCGGGGAGCTGTTTTTT. Its protein product is CASSLPALTGELFF.

V is TRBV7-9 and J is TRBJ2-7; TRBD1 matches at 7 bases. The germline gives CDR1 SEHNR, CDR2 FQNEAQ (reference sequence). V was pared by 5 bases and J by 4 bases, with 11 bases of the junction left unmatched. The CDR3 length is 15 residues. The CDR3 DNA sequence: TGTGCCAGCAGCCCTCAGACAGGGACCGGATACGAGCAGTACTTC. Its translation is CASSPQTGTGYEQYF.

This clone was found once. CDR3: CASSSLGGMNTEAFF. For the CDR3, the DNA is TGTGCCAGCAGCTCTCTGGGTGGAATGAACACTGAAGCTTTCTTT. The chain carries TRBV5-4 and TRBJ1-1; D is ambiguous. This CDR3 has 15 amino acids. Germline CDR1 SGHNT, CDR2 YYREEE (reference sequence). The V end lost 3 bases, the J end lost 0 bases, and 12 bases lay between the germline ends.

This chain uses TRBV29-1 with TRBJ2-7, with 8 bases matching TRBD1. Germline CDR1 is SQVTM and CDR2 is ANQGSEA. The junction had 4 bases not matched to a gene; V was cut back by 4 bases and J by 5 bases. CDR3 length: 12 residues. CDR3: CSVGDRSHEQYF. As DNA, the CDR3 is TGCAGCGTTGGGGACAGGTCCCACGAGCAGTACTTC.

The rearrangement uses TRBV7-9 and TRBJ1-1; D not certain. This CDR3 is 14 amino acids long. Deletions cut 1 base from V and 5 bases from J, with 11 bases between. The germline V gene has CDR1 SEHNR and CDR2 FQNEAQ (reference sequence). The CDR3 protein is CASSLEDQKTEAFF. In DNA form, the CDR3 reads TGTGCCAGCAGCTTAGAGGACCAGAAAACTGAAGCTTTCTTT.